This TCR beta chain was sequenced in a study of T cells after yellow fever vaccination. A process of 5'RACE template switching, which added a universal primer site and UMIs, was used to make TCR cDNA. From the 5' RACE reads, TCRdb called clonotypes with MiXCR, one entry per CDR3 protein. The table lists under 200,000 distinct CDR3 sequences, approximately 6.7% of them singletons. For this clonotype: What it binds is unknown.

Points from the study as a whole: Weaker overall, the secondary response nonetheless peaked faster (day 5 versus 15). Only a small proportion of the clonotypes turned up in both the CD4 and the CD8 compartments, likely arising from convergent recombination.

This CDR3 is built from 15 residues. V was clipped by 2 bases and J by 2 bases; unmatched bases: 5. Germline V gene data show CDR1 as GTSNPN and CDR2 as SVGIG (reference sequence). Material: CD4+ T cells sorted from PBMCs, obtained around 5 days after the first yellow fever vaccination. The genes are TRBV30 and TRBJ2-3; 9 positions agree with TRBD2. This clonotype was sampled from a man younger than 30 who received the YFV17D yellow fever vaccine. CDR3 DNA: TGTGCCTGGAGTAAGGGGACTAGCCTCACAGATACGCAGTATTTT. It encodes CAWSKGTSLTDTQYF.